The following is a TCR beta chain sequence with its context. The source of the sample is a study of shared T cell receptors in the human thymus. The CDR3 consists of 14 residues. The V and J ends lost 5 bases and 6 bases, in that order; junction bases with no gene match: 7. Germline assignment: CDR1 MNHNS and CDR2 SASEGT. The method was immunoSEQ multiplex PCR; TCRdb's version includes in-frame clones alone and lacks a portion of them. The repertoire holds hundreds of thousands of clones, with around 87% as singletons. This sample was also put to use in a study of human thymus T cells. As that study records: Related studies noted strongly shared thymic repertoires across unrelated people.

The chain uses TRBV6-1 and TRBJ2-5, with 9 bases aligning to TRBD1. The TCR sequence derives from a boy less than two years old with a congenital heart defect. The source material was thymocytes. CDR3 DNA: TGTGCCAGCAGTTTCGGGACAGGGAGGAAGACCCAGTACTTC. Residues: CASSFGTGRKTQYF.